This T cell receptor (beta chain) was sequenced for a study of Graves' ophthalmopathy and Graves' hyperthyroidism. Study-level findings and limits: Ophthalmopathy progression was predicted by the model at more than 55% sensitivity and approximately 72% specificity.

The CDR3 sequence is 14 residues long. Germline values: CDR1 SNHLY, CDR2 FYNNEI. The V segment lost 3 bases and the J segment 3 bases; nucleotides outside the gene matches: 4. CDR3 regions of TCR beta were amplified from RNA transcripts. Scientists carried out first-round RT-PCR using HTBI primers and then a second-round multiplex PCR. Each CDR3 protein gets one entry after TCRdb re-called the multiplex PCR reads with MiXCR. The sample shows approximately 700,000 distinct CDR3 sequences, under 50% of them seen only once. In regard to this clonotype: Antigen unknown.

The study excluded patients with other autoimmune diseases, uncontrolled infections, pregnancy or lactation. The material sequenced was peripheral blood. The sequence derives from an adult man with Graves' ophthalmopathy. The chain employs TRBV2 and TRBJ1-1; TRBD1 agrees at 7 bases. DNA of the CDR3: TGTGCCAGCAGTGAGACAGGGAAGGACACTGAAGCTTTCTTT. It yields the protein CASSETGKDTEAFF.